What follows are 30 T cell receptor beta chains derived from one specimen sequenced in a study of T-cell reconstitution after alpha-beta-depleted transplantation in children. Unique molecular identifiers were incorporated into the prepared TCRbeta library. Each CDR3 protein gets one entry after TCRdb re-called the PCR reads with MiXCR. The table includes some 600,000 distinct CDR3 sequences, 10% to 15% detected once. Sample: PBMCs, mostly from graft donor cells, taken 360 days after TCRalphabeta/CD19-depleted stem cell transplant. All receptors derive from a male patient under 18 who had a stem cell transplant for acute myeloid leukemia, so the T cells may come from the graft donor.

This clonotype was seen at least ten times. The chain couples TRBV29-1 to TRBJ2-1; 10 bases are shared with TRBD2. Germline V CDR1 and CDR2: SQVTM, ANQGSEA. Losses at the gene ends were 7 bases for V and 0 bases for J; bases not matched to a gene: 3. This CDR3 contains 14 residues. CDR3 nucleotides: TGCAGCGCATTAGCGGGAGGCTCCTACAATGAGCAGTTCTTC. Translated: CSALAGGSYNEQFF.

This clonotype has ten or more counts. The chain combines TRBV28 with TRBJ2-7; possibly TRBD1 or TRBD2 for D (6 bases each). This CDR3 has 15 amino acids. Trimming removed 3 bases at V and 2 bases at J, with 14 bases between. Germline V gene sequence: CDR1 MDHEN, CDR2 SYDVKM. The CDR3 DNA reads as TGTGCCAGCAGTTTTTGGGGGGCCGATCCCTACGAGCAGTACTTC. Protein sequence: CASSFWGADPYEQYF. The complete variable domain, with remaining parts taken from reference TRBV28 and TRBJ2-7, reads DVKVTQSSRYLVKRTGEKVFLECVQDMDHENMFWYRQDPGLGLRLIYFSYDVKMKEKGDIPEGYSVSREKKERFSLILESASTNQTSMYLCASSFWGADPYEQYFGPGTRLTVT.

The table lists this clonotype with a few counts. The rearrangement joins TRBV5-1 to TRBJ2-1, with a possible D match to TRBD2 (5 bases). V lost 7 bases, J lost 6 bases, and 17 bases lay in between. The CDR3 loop spans 14 amino acids. CDR1 is SGHRS and CDR2 is YFSETQ in the germline V gene. The CDR3 spells CASAWTDGLNEQFF. The CDR3 DNA reads as TGCGCCAGCGCTTGGACTGACGGTCTCAATGAGCAGTTCTTC.

This clonotype was picked up many times. The chain uses TRBV7-2 and TRBJ2-7, with 7 bases fitting TRBD2. CDR3 size: 15 residues. Germline-derived CDR1 and CDR2 are SGHTA and FQGNSA. Germline trimming cut 5 bases from V and 3 bases from J; bases unmatched to any gene: 10. The CDR3 spells CASSRGGGVSYEQYF. The CDR3 bases are TGTGCCAGCAGCCGAGGCGGGGGAGTTAGCTACGAGCAGTACTTC.

This clonotype showed up many times. V usage is TRBV5-1 and J usage is TRBJ2-1; 9 nucleotides agree with TRBD1. Unmatched junction bases numbered 7, after V lost 0 bases and J lost 9 bases. CDR3 size: 15 residues. From germline, CDR1 is SGHRS and CDR2 YFSETQ. Written as DNA, the CDR3 is TGCGCCAGCAGCTTGGCACAGGGGGCCACTGGTGAGCAGTTCTTC. Residues: CASSLAQGATGEQFF.

The sample holds many counts of this clonotype. CDR3 bases: TGCGCCAGCAGCCCCGGGACAGTTCCTACCGGTGGCTACACCTTC. This gives the protein CASSPGTVPTGGYTF. The V gene is TRBV5-1, the J gene TRBJ1-2; TRBD1 matches 7 bases. Germline assignment: CDR1 SGHRS and CDR2 YFSETQ. CDR3 length equals 15 residues. V lost 4 bases, J lost 7 bases, and 13 bases stayed unmatched.

This clonotype was counted a few times. The chain uses TRBV28 and TRBJ2-1; 10 nucleotides match TRBD2. This CDR3 is built from 16 residues. The V and J ends lost 1 base and 3 bases, in that order; junction bases with no gene match: 3. Germline V gives CDR1 MDHEN, CDR2 SYDVKM. DNA for the CDR3: TGTGCCAGCAGTTTATATAGCGGGAGGCACTACAATGAGCAGTTCTTC. Protein: CASSLYSGRHYNEQFF.

This clonotype occurred many times. This chain links TRBV3-1 with TRBJ1-1; 7 bases are shared with TRBD1. This CDR3 spans 14 amino acids. Germline CDR1 LGHDT, CDR2 YNNKEL (reference sequence). The ends lost 1 base at V and 8 bases at J; junction bases unmatched: 7. CDR3 sequence (DNA): TGTGCCAGCAGCCAAGTCACAGGGGAGATGGAAGCTTTCTTT. It specifies CASSQVTGEMEAFF.

The chain links TRBV20-1 to TRBJ2-3; maybe TRBD1 (6 bases). The CDR3 extends over 15 amino acids. Germline V lookup: CDR1 DFQATT, CDR2 SNEGSKA (reference sequence). With 6 bases removed from V and 0 bases from J, the gap between germline ends came to 16 bases. CDR3 DNA sequence: TGCAGTGCCAATCGGGACACCGTTAGCACAGATACGCAGTATTTT. The encoded protein is CSANRDTVSTDTQYF.

The chain couples TRBV5-5 to TRBJ2-6; 8 bases agree with TRBD1. CDR1 is SGHKS and CDR2 is YYEKEE in the germline V gene (reference sequence). This CDR3 is built from 17 residues. With 0 bases clipped from V and 2 bases from J, the junction kept 4 bases outside the gene matches. For the CDR3, the DNA is TGTGCCAGCAGCTTGGAGCAGGGGGCCACTGGGGCCAACGTCCTGACTTTC. As protein: CASSLEQGATGANVLTF.

The genes are TRBV12-3 or TRBV12-4 and TRBJ2-1; D is perhaps TRBD1 (6 bases). V was cut by 8 bases and J by 2 bases, with 13 bases left in between. The CDR3 sequence is 14 residues long. The CDR3 DNA reads as TGTGCCAGCCTAGGGGGTCACCCCTACAATGAGCAGTTCTTC. It yields the protein CASLGGHPYNEQFF.

This chain connects TRBV11-2 to TRBJ2-5, with 12 positions matching TRBD2. Germline V CDR1 and CDR2: SGHAT, FQNNGV. Trimming cost V 3 bases and J 5 bases; bases outside gene matches: 13. The length of the CDR3 is 18 residues. The CDR3 protein is CASSFNHPTSGRGETQYF. CDR3 DNA: TGTGCCAGCAGCTTCAACCATCCGACTAGCGGGAGAGGGGAGACCCAGTACTTC.

This clonotype was detected ten times or more. The CDR3 bases are TGTGCCAGCAGTCCCCTAGTCCAGGGAGAGACCCAGTACTTC. Translating gives CASSPLVQGETQYF. The chain joins TRBV12-3 or TRBV12-4 to TRBJ2-5, with a possible D match to TRBD1 (5 bases). Trimming took off 5 bases at V and 4 bases at J, with 14 bases between the two ends. The CDR3 totals 14 residues.

This sequence joins TRBV6-2 or TRBV6-3 and TRBJ2-7; D is unresolved. Trimming pared 4 bases from V and 3 bases from J, leaving 13 bases between. Germline V gives CDR1 MNHEY, CDR2 SVGEGT. CDR3 length: 14 residues. The CDR3 protein is CASSSGLMGYEQYF. In DNA form, the CDR3 reads TGTGCCAGCAGTTCGGGCCTAATGGGCTACGAGCAGTACTTC.

This clonotype has ten or more counts. This chain uses TRBV18 with TRBJ2-3; D is unresolved. This CDR3 has 16 amino acids. Per germline, CDR1 KGHSH and CDR2 LQKENI. Trimming took off 4 bases at V and 2 bases at J, with 16 bases between the two ends. The CDR3 DNA reads TGTGCCAGCTCACTCGTAAGGACCGTCAACACAGATACGCAGTATTTT. It specifies CASSLVRTVNTDTQYF.

This clonotype was observed a few times. The chain joins TRBV29-1 to TRBJ1-5; the D is unclear. Trimming removed 7 bases from V and 1 base from J, with 14 bases in between. This CDR3 is 14 amino acids long. CDR1 is SQVTM and CDR2 is ANQGSEA in the germline V gene. CDR3 coding DNA: TGCAGCGCCCTAGGAGAGAGGAGCAATCAGCCCCAGCATTTT. It specifies CSALGERSNQPQHF.

This clonotype was counted only a few times. The chain recombines TRBV7-3 with TRBJ1-1; no firm D call. CDR1 SGHTA and CDR2 FQGTGA come from the germline V gene. This CDR3 has 16 amino acids. V was pared by 1 base and J by 1 base, with 13 bases between. CDR3 amino acids: CASSLKATTPNTEAFF. Written as DNA, the CDR3 is TGTGCCAGCAGCTTAAAGGCAACTACTCCGAACACTGAAGCTTTCTTT. The full variable domain, with the rest looked up from reference TRBV7-3 and TRBJ1-1, is GAGVSQTPSNKVTEKGKYVELRCDPISGHTALYWYRQSLGQGPEFLIYFQGTGAADDSGLPNDRFFAVRPEGSVSTLKIQRTERGDSAVYLCASSLKATTPNTEAFFGQGTRLTVV.

Many counts were recorded for this clonotype. The chain couples TRBV18 to TRBJ1-1; TRBD1 is a possible D gene (5 bases). The germline V gene encodes CDR1 KGHSH and CDR2 LQKENI. Between the trimmed V and J ends, which lost 0 bases and 0 bases, there was a span of 8 bases. The CDR3 length is 15 residues. The CDR3 spells CASSPPGHLNTEAFF. CDR3 DNA: TGTGCCAGCTCACCACCAGGACATCTGAACACTGAAGCTTTCTTT.

This clonotype was counted between two and nine times. V usage is TRBV4-3 and J usage is TRBJ2-7, with 9 nucleotides matching TRBD2. Per germline, CDR1 LGHNA and CDR2 YSLEER. V lost 4 bases and J lost 5; bases outside the gene matches: 6. The CDR3 runs to 14 residues. The CDR3 is CASSPLAGAHEQYF. Written as DNA, the CDR3 is TGCGCCAGCAGCCCTTTAGCGGGAGCGCACGAGCAGTACTTC.

The rearrangement joins TRBV27 to TRBJ2-2; 8 bases fit TRBD1. In germline, CDR1 is MNHEY, CDR2 SMNVEV (reference sequence). CDR3 size: 15 residues. With 3 bases clipped from V and 5 bases from J, the junction kept 5 bases outside the gene matches. DNA for the CDR3: TGTGCCAGCAGTTTTGGACAGGGCTTAACCGGGGAGCTGTTTTTT. As protein: CASSFGQGLTGELFF.

The V and J genes are TRBV20-1 and TRBJ2-1; 7 bases line up with TRBD2. CDR1 DFQATT and CDR2 SNEGSKA come from the germline V gene (reference sequence). The CDR3 is 15 amino acids. Trimming at V came to 1 base and at J to 6 bases, leaving 9 bases not matched to a gene. The CDR3 coding sequence is TGCAGTGCTAGAGTAGGCGGGGGTCCCCTCAATGAGCAGTTCTTC. This codes for CSARVGGGPLNEQFF.

This clonotype has a count of ten or more. The rearrangement links TRBV28 to TRBJ2-1, with TRBD2 identical over 10 bases. The CDR3 spans 17 residues. Germline V gene lookup returns CDR1 MDHEN and CDR2 SYDVKM. The V segment lost 3 bases and the J segment 9 bases; nucleotides outside the gene matches: 14. CDR3 loop: CASSFINGGLAAFEQFF. DNA for the CDR3: TGTGCCAGCAGTTTTATAAATGGCGGACTAGCGGCCTTTGAGCAGTTCTTC. Combining the CDR3 with reference TRBV28 and TRBJ2-1 gives the whole variable domain DVKVTQSSRYLVKRTGEKVFLECVQDMDHENMFWYRQDPGLGLRLIYFSYDVKMKEKGDIPEGYSVSREKKERFSLILESASTNQTSMYLCASSFINGGLAAFEQFFGPGTRLTVL.

The V gene is TRBV7-2, the J gene TRBJ2-7, with D unclear. Germline V gene data show CDR1 as SGHTA and CDR2 as FQGNSA. This CDR3 is built from 15 residues. V was shortened by 1 base and J by 6 bases, with 16 bases between the two germline ends. The CDR3 DNA reads TGTGCCAGCAGCTTAGGAGGAAGGGCGAGCGTCGAGCAGTACTTC. Residues: CASSLGGRASVEQYF.

The rearrangement uses TRBV12-3 or TRBV12-4 and TRBJ2-1; no clear D gene. Trimming cost V 3 bases and J 7 bases, with 19 bases left between them. CDR3 size: 16 residues. The CDR3 reads CASSFGWLLTVNEQFF. CDR3 sequence (DNA): TGTGCCAGCAGTTTTGGATGGCTACTTACAGTGAATGAGCAGTTCTTC.

This clonotype was seen ten or more times. The rearrangement links TRBV7-9 to TRBJ2-7; the D gene is possibly TRBD2 (5 bases). Germline loops: CDR1 SEHNR, CDR2 FQNEAQ (reference sequence). The CDR3 runs to 14 residues. V was trimmed by 7 bases and J by 4 bases, leaving 17 bases between them. As DNA, the CDR3 is TGTGCCAGCAAGAGTACTAGTAAGAGTTACGAGCAGTACTTC. Amino acids: CASKSTSKSYEQYF.

This clonotype was observed a few times. The rearrangement joins TRBV7-8 to TRBJ2-1, with 11 positions matching TRBD2. Germline-derived CDR1 and CDR2 are SGHVS and FQNEAQ. The trim removed 3 bases at V and 9 bases at J, leaving 4 bases unmatched. The CDR3 spans 14 residues. The CDR3 here is CASSFTSGSGEQFF. CDR3 sequence (DNA): TGTGCCAGCAGCTTCACTAGCGGGAGTGGTGAGCAGTTCTTC. Based on the CDR3 plus reference TRBV7-8 and TRBJ2-1, the full variable domain is GAGVSQSPRYKVAKRGQDVALRCDPISGHVSLFWYQQALGQGPEFLTYFQNEAQLDKSGLPSDRFFAERPEGSVSTLKIQRTQQEDSAVYLCASSFTSGSGEQFFGPGTRLTVL.

This chain connects TRBV10-3 to TRBJ2-6; 12 bases map to TRBD2. The junction had 10 bases not matched to a gene; V was cut back by 0 bases and J by 1 base. The CDR3 totals 21 residues. In germline, CDR1 is ENHRY, CDR2 SYGVKD. This CDR3 reads CAISESGTSGPRTSGANVLTF. In nucleotides, the CDR3 is TGTGCCATCAGTGAGTCGGGGACTAGCGGGCCTCGCACTTCTGGGGCCAACGTCCTGACTTTC.

The chain links TRBV11-2 to TRBJ2-1; D not resolved. The CDR3 is 14 amino acids. In germline, CDR1 is SGHAT, CDR2 FQNNGV. Trimming left V 0 bases short and J 8 bases short, with 11 bases between. The CDR3 region is CASSLDMVFDEQFF. The CDR3 DNA is TGTGCCAGCAGCTTAGATATGGTTTTCGATGAGCAGTTCTTC.

This clonotype has more than one count but fewer than ten. This chain connects TRBV20-1 to TRBJ2-2; tentatively, D is TRBD1 or TRBD2 (5 bases each). V was trimmed by 6 bases and J by 8 bases, leaving 19 bases between them. Germline CDR1 DFQATT, CDR2 SNEGSKA (reference sequence). The CDR3 extends over 14 amino acids. CDR3 sequence: CSADRDATVGELFF. The CDR3 DNA follows: TGCAGTGCAGACCGGGACGCTACGGTGGGGGAGCTGTTTTTT.

At least ten counts were recorded for this clonotype. The chain carries TRBV10-3 and TRBJ2-1; D is unclear. CDR3 size: 12 residues. Germline V gives CDR1 ENHRY, CDR2 SYGVKD. The V and J ends lost 2 bases and 6 bases respectively, with 5 bases between them. CDR3 in DNA: TGTGCCATCAGTGAGCGCGGCAATGAGCAGTTCTTC. This encodes CAISERGNEQFF.